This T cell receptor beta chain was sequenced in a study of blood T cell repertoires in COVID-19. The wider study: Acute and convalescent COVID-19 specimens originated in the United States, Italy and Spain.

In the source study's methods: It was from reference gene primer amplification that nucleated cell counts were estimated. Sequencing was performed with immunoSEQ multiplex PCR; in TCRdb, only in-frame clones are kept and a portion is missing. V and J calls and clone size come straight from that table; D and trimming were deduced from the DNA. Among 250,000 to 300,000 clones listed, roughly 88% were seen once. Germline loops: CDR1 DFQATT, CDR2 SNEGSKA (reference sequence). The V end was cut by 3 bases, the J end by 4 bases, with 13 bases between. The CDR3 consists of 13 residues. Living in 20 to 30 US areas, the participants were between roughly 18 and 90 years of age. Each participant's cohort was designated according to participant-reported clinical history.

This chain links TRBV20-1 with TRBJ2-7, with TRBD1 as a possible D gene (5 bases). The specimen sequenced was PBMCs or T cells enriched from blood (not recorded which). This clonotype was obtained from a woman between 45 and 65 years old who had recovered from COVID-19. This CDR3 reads CSASERRDYEQYF. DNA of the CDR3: TGCAGTGCTAGTGAGCGCAGGGATTACGAGCAGTACTTC.